This TCR beta chain was found in a study of cytomegalovirus exposure and HLA in healthy donors. As for the study in general: Of a few hundred genotyped donors, more than 75% clustered with self-reported Caucasian donors. Study observations and caveats: As a later analysis revealed, the rate of TCR association differed by HLA locus, with DRB1 most and HLA-C fewest. Within a later analysis, the majority of CMV-associated TCR beta chains appeared HLA-restricted.

PCR involved 60 Vbeta and 13 Jbeta primers. Assay: immunoSEQ multiplex PCR; the TCRdb copy retains only in-frame clones and omits some. The repertoire includes around 170,000 clones, around four fifths of them detected once, and roughly 2.6% sits in the top ten. A note on this clone: Its antigen is not known.

The receptor was isolated from a woman between 45 and 65 years old in good health and CMV-seropositive. Sequencing was carried out using PBMCs.

CDR3 nucleotides: TGTGCCAGCAGTGAAGGGAGGGGATCTGGAAACACCATATATTTT. Protein product: CASSEGRGSGNTIYF. This sequence joins TRBV2 and TRBJ1-3, with a tentative D call TRBD1 (5 bases). Germline-derived CDR1 and CDR2 are SNHLY and FYNNEI. The CDR3 totals 15 residues. The germline V and J ends were trimmed by 1 base and 1 base, with 8 bases remaining between them. Full variable domain (outside the CDR3, taken from reference TRBV2 and TRBJ1-3): EPEVTQTPSHQVTQMGQEVILRCVPISNHLYFYWYRQILGQKVEFLVSFYNNEISEKSEIFDDQFSVERPDGSNFTLKIRSTKLEDSAMYFCASSEGRGSGNTIYFGEGSWLTVV.